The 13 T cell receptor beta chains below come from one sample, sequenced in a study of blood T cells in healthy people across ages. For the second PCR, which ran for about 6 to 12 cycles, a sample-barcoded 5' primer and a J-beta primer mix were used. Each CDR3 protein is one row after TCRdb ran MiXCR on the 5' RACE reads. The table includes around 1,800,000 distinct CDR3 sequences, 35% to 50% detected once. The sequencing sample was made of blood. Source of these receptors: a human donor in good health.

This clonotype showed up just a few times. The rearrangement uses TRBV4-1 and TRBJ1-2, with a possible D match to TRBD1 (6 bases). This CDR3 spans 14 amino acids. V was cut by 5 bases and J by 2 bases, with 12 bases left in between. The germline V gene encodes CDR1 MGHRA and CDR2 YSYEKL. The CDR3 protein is CASSTHTGNYGYTF. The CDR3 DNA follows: TGCGCCAGCAGCACCCACACAGGGAACTATGGCTACACCTTC.

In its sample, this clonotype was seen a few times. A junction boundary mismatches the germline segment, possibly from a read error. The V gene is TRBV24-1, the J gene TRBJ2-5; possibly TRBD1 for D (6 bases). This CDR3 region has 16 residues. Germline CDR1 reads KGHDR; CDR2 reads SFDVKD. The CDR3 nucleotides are TGTGCCGCCAGTGTTGGGTCAGGGGATTTCACAGAGACCCAGTACTTC. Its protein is CAASVGSGDFTETQYF.

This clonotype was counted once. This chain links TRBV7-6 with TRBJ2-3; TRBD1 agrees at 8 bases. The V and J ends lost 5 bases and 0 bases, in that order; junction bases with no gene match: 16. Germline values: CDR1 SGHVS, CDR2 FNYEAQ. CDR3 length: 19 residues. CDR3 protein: CASSPGTGGSITSTDTQYF. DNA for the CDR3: TGTGCCAGCAGCCCCGGGACAGGAGGAAGTATTACTAGCACAGATACGCAGTATTTT.

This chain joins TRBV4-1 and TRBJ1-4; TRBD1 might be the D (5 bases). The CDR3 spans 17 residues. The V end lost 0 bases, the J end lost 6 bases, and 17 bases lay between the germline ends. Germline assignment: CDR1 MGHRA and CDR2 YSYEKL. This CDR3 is CASSQEEEVTVDEKLFF. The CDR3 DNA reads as TGCGCCAGCAGCCAAGAAGAAGAGGTGACAGTTGATGAAAAACTGTTTTTT.

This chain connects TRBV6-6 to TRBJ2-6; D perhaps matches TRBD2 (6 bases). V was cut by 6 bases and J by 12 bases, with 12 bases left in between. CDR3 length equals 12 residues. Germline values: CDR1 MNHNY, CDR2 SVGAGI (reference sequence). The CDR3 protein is CASSQPTSVLTF. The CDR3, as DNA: TGTGCCAGCAGCCAACCGACTAGCGTCCTGACTTTC.

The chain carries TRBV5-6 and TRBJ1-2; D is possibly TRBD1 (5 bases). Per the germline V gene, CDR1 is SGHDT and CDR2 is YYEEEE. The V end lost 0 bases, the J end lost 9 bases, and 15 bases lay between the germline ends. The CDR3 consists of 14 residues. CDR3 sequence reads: CASSLVSARDSYTF. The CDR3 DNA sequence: TGTGCCAGCAGCTTGGTGTCGGCCAGGGATAGCTACACCTTC.

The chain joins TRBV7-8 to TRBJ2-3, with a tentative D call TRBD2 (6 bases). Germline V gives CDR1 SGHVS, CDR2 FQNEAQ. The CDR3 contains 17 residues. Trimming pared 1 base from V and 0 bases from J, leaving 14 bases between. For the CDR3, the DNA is TGTGCCAGCAGCTTAGATAGCGCGGGGCTGAGCACAGATACGCAGTATTTT. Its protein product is CASSLDSAGLSTDTQYF. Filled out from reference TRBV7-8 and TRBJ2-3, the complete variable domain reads GAGVSQSPRYKVAKRGQDVALRCDPISGHVSLFWYQQALGQGPEFLTYFQNEAQLDKSGLPSDRFFAERPEGSVSTLKIQRTQQEDSAVYLCASSLDSAGLSTDTQYFGPGTRLTVL.

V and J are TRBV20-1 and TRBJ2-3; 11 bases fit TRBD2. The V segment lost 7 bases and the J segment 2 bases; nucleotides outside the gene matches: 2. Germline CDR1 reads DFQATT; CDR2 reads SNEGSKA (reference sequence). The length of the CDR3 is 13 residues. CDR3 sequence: CSGLAGYTDTQYF. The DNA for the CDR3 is TGCAGTGGACTAGCGGGGTACACAGATACGCAGTATTTT.

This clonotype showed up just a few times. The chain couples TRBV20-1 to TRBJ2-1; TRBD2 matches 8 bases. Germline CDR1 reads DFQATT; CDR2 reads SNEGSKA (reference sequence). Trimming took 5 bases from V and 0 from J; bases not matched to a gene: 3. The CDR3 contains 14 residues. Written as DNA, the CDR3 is TGCAGTGCTCAGCGGGGGAACTCCTACAATGAGCAGTTCTTC. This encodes CSAQRGNSYNEQFF.

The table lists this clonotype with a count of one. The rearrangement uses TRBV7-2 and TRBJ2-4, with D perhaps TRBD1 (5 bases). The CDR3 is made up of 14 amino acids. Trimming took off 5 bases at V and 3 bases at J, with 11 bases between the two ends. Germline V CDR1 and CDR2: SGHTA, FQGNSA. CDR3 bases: TGTGCCAGCAGCCTAGGACATATCAAAAACATTCAGTACTTC. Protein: CASSLGHIKNIQYF.

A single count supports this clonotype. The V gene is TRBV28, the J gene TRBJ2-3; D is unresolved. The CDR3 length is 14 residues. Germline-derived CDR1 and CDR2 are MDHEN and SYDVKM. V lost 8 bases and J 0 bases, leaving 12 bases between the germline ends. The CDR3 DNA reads TGTGCCAGCGTATCAGTAACTAGCACAGATACGCAGTATTTT. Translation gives CASVSVTSTDTQYF. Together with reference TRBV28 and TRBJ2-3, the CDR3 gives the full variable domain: DVKVTQSSRYLVKRTGEKVFLECVQDMDHENMFWYRQDPGLGLRLIYFSYDVKMKEKGDIPEGYSVSREKKERFSLILESASTNQTSMYLCASVSVTSTDTQYFGPGTRLTVL.

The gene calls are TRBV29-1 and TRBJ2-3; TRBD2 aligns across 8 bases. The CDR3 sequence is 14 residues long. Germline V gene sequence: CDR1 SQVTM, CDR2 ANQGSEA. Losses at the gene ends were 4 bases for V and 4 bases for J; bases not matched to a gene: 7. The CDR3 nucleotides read TGCAGCGTTGCGAATAGCGGGGTCCCAGATACGCAGTATTTT. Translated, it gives CSVANSGVPDTQYF.

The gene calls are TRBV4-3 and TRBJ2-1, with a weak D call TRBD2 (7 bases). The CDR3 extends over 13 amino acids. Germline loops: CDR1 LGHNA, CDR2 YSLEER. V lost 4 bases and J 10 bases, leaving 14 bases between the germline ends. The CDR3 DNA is TGCGCCAGCAGCCGGGACATGGGAGGGGAGCAGTTCTTC. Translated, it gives CASSRDMGGEQFF.